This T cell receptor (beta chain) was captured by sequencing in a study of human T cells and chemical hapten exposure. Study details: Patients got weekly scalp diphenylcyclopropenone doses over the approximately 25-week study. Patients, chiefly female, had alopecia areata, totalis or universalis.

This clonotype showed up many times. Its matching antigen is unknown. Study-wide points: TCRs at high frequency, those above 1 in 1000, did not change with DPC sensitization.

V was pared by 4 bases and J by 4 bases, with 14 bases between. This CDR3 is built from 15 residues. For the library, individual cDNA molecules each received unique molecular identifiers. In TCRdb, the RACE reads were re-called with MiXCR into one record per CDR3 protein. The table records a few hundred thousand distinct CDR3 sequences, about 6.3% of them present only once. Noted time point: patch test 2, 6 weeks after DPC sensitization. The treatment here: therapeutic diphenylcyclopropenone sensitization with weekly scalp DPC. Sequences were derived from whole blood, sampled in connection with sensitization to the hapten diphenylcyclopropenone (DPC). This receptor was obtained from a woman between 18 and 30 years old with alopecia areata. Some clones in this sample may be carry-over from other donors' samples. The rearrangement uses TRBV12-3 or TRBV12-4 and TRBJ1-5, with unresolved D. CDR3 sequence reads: CASSWQPAGNQPQHF. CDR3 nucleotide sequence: TGTGCCAGCAGTTGGCAGCCCGCGGGAAATCAGCCCCAGCATTTT.